This passage covers 26 T cell receptor beta chains from one sample sequenced in a study of vaccination and CD4 T cells after COVID-19. Oncomine TCR Beta short-read sequencing was applied to DNA from cultured CD4+ T cells. TCRdb re-called the PCR reads with MiXCR, one entry per CDR3 protein. The data contain 20,000 to 25,000 distinct CDR3 sequences, 60% to 80% of them seen just once; the ten biggest clones take up 15% to 20%. Treatment described: roughly 11-day PBMC culture with coronavirus spike peptide pools or control peptides (ViraFEST assay). Their antigen targets remain unknown. The starting material was CD4+ T cells from blood, cultured in vitro, obtained after SARS-CoV-2 vaccination. All receptors come from a human donor who received a COVID-19 vaccine.

The CDR3 reads CSATPGGQLYGYTF. As DNA, the CDR3 is TGCAGCGCCACGCCCGGGGGACAGCTCTATGGCTACACCTTC. The rearrangement joins TRBV29-1 to TRBJ1-2; TRBD1 matches at 7 bases. The CDR3 is 14 residues long. V lost 7 bases to trimming and J lost 4 bases; unmatched junction nucleotides: 12. Germline V lookup: CDR1 SQVTM, CDR2 ANQGSEA.

The chain uses TRBV5-1 and TRBJ2-3; no clear D gene. Germline V lookup: CDR1 SGHRS, CDR2 YFSETQ. The V end lost 1 base, the J end lost 4 bases, and 13 bases lay between the germline ends. CDR3 length equals 15 residues. CDR3 region: CASSLSLGFADTQYF. The CDR3 nucleotides are TGCGCCAGCAGCTTGTCCCTGGGTTTCGCAGATACGCAGTATTTT.

As DNA, the CDR3 is TGTGCCAGCAGTGATTTTGCCAGGCGATTGAACACTGAAGCTTTCTTT. This sequence encodes CASSDFARRLNTEAFF. V is TRBV6-1 and J is TRBJ1-1; D is unresolved. CDR3 length equals 16 residues. Looked up from germline, CDR1 is MNHNS and CDR2 is SASEGT. Trimming removed 3 bases from V and 0 bases from J, with 14 bases in between.

The chain couples TRBV11-2 to TRBJ2-3; D is perhaps TRBD1 (6 bases). V dropped 7 bases and J dropped 1 base, with 12 bases sitting between them. CDR3 length: 14 residues. Germline loops: CDR1 SGHAT, CDR2 FQNNGV. CDR3 in DNA: TGTGCCAGCACCAAGACAGGTTGCACAGATACGCAGTATTTT. It codes for CASTKTGCTDTQYF. The variable domain in full, with the rest retrieved from reference TRBV11-2 and TRBJ2-3, is EAGVAQSPRYKIIEKRQSVAFWCNPISGHATLYWYQQILGQGPKLLIQFQNNGVVDDSQLPKDRFSAERLKGVDSTLKIQPAKLEDSAVYLCASTKTGCTDTQYFGPGTRLTVL.

The V call is TRBV19, the J call TRBJ2-5, with 8 bases matching TRBD1. Germline CDR1 is LNHDA and CDR2 is SQIVND (reference sequence). CDR3 length equals 13 residues. V lost 6 bases and J lost 3; bases outside the gene matches: 3. CDR3 DNA sequence: TGTGCCAGTAGGGTACAGGGGGAAGAGACCCAGTACTTC. Protein sequence: CASRVQGEETQYF.

V usage is TRBV7-9 and J usage is TRBJ2-5, with D uncertain. The CDR3 contains 14 residues. V lost 1 base, J lost 2 bases, and 8 bases lay in between. Germline CDR1 SEHNR, CDR2 FQNEAQ (reference sequence). This chain's CDR3 is CASSLGAAQETQYF. CDR3 nucleotides: TGTGCCAGCAGCTTAGGGGCAGCGCAAGAGACCCAGTACTTC.

This clonotype occurred a few times. The chain couples TRBV12-3 or TRBV12-4 to TRBJ1-5; D is uncertain. Deletions cut 3 bases from V and 0 bases from J, with 6 bases between. The CDR3 is 14 amino acids. The CDR3 loop is CASSFGNSNQPQHF. In DNA form, the CDR3 reads TGTGCCAGCAGTTTTGGGAATAGCAATCAGCCCCAGCATTTT.

This rearrangement joins TRBV7-9 to TRBJ2-5, with D unresolved. CDR3 length: 13 residues. The V end was cut by 1 base, the J end by 5 bases, with 8 bases between. Germline assignment: CDR1 SEHNR and CDR2 FQNEAQ (reference sequence). The CDR3 nucleotides are TGTGCCAGCAGCTTAGAGGGAAGGGAGACCCAGTACTTC. This codes for CASSLEGRETQYF.

The chain is built from TRBV7-9 and TRBJ1-3; no clear D. V was shortened by 3 bases and J by 11 bases, with 17 bases between the two germline ends. CDR1 is SEHNR, CDR2 FQNEAQ, per germline (reference sequence). CDR3 size: 14 residues. In nucleotides, the CDR3 is TGTGCCAGCAGCTTGTCGCGACGGCTTCAGGCCATATATTTT. This codes for CASSLSRRLQAIYF.

This chain joins TRBV19 and TRBJ2-7, with TRBD1 identical over 8 bases. The CDR3 totals 14 residues. V gave up 6 bases and J gave up 5 bases; unmatched junction bases: 9. Per germline, CDR1 LNHDA and CDR2 SQIVND (reference sequence). The CDR3 spells CASSSTGTGHEQYF. In nucleotides, the CDR3 is TGTGCCAGTAGCTCGACCGGGACAGGTCACGAGCAGTACTTC.

The chain employs TRBV3-1 and TRBJ2-5, with D tentatively TRBD2 (5 bases). Trimming cost V 7 bases and J 4 bases, with 22 bases left between them. Germline loops: CDR1 LGHDT, CDR2 YNNKEL (reference sequence). The CDR3 spans 16 residues. The CDR3 DNA reads TGTGCCAGCAAACTCCCGGCCCCTAGGAGGCGAGAGACCCAGTACTTC. It translates to CASKLPAPRRRETQYF.

This clonotype was recorded only once. The chain links TRBV2 to TRBJ2-4; D is unclear. This CDR3 spans 17 amino acids. The germline gives CDR1 SNHLY, CDR2 FYNNEI. Trimming left V 8 bases short and J 0 bases short, with 20 bases between. The CDR3 region has the DNA TGTGCCAGCGCCGTTTACTGGAACGAATTAGCCAAAAACATTCAGTACTTC. Its translation is CASAVYWNELAKNIQYF. Full variable domain (rest looked up from reference TRBV2 and TRBJ2-4): EPEVTQTPSHQVTQMGQEVILRCVPISNHLYFYWYRQILGQKVEFLVSFYNNEISEKSEIFDDQFSVERPDGSNFTLKIRSTKLEDSAMYFCASAVYWNELAKNIQYFGAGTRLSVL.

This chain uses TRBV21-1 with TRBJ1-1. TRBV21-1 is a documented pseudogene. This CDR3 is built from 11 residues. The CDR3 here is CASTPPGGAFF. CDR3 DNA sequence: TGTGCCAGCACCCCTCCCGGGGGGGCTTTCTTT.

This clonotype occurred a few times. The chain couples TRBV20-1 to TRBJ2-7; D may correspond to TRBD1 or TRBD2 (6 bases each). Per germline, CDR1 DFQATT and CDR2 SNEGSKA (reference sequence). CDR3 size: 15 residues. Trimming stripped 3 bases from V and 4 bases from J, with 19 bases between. The CDR3 DNA sequence: TGCAGTGCTAGTCTTCGGGGGCAGGGGATTTACGAGCAGTACTTC. This translates into CSASLRGQGIYEQYF.

The chain combines TRBV7-8 with TRBJ1-2; D gene uncertain. The CDR3 has 14 residues. The ends were cut back, 5 bases at V and 0 bases at J, with 10 bases in the middle. In germline, CDR1 is SGHVS, CDR2 FQNEAQ. The CDR3 coding sequence is TGTGCCAGCAGCCCCCGTGCTTCTAACTATGGCTACACCTTC. Translated: CASSPRASNYGYTF.

The J gene is TRBJ1-2, the V gene TRBV6-1; 8 bases fit TRBD1. CDR3 length: 14 residues. Germline trimming cut 6 bases from V and 8 bases from J; bases unmatched to any gene: 11. Germline loops: CDR1 MNHNS, CDR2 SASEGT. CDR3: CASSKVSDRGGYTF. The DNA of the CDR3 is TGTGCCAGCAGCAAAGTATCCGACAGGGGAGGCTACACCTTC.

The chain combines TRBV6-1 with TRBJ1-6; 7 nucleotides agree with TRBD1. This CDR3 region has 14 residues. The V gene's germline CDR1 is MNHNS and CDR2 SASEGT. Losses at the gene ends were 5 bases for V and 10 bases for J; bases not matched to a gene: 8. The CDR3 protein is CASSNRGRGSPLHF. The CDR3 coding sequence is TGTGCCAGCAGTAACAGGGGTCGGGGATCACCCCTCCACTTT.

This clonotype was seen a single time. The chain carries TRBV6-5 and TRBJ2-3; tentatively, D is TRBD1 (5 bases). V was trimmed by 0 bases and J by 5 bases, leaving 9 bases between them. CDR1 MNHEY and CDR2 SVGAGI come from the germline V gene. The CDR3 totals 14 residues. CDR3 bases: TGTGCCAGCAGTTACTCAGGGGCCGGAGATACGCAGTATTTT. As protein: CASSYSGAGDTQYF.

The rearrangement joins TRBV5-1 to TRBJ1-2, with TRBD1 matching 7 bases. Trimming cost V 0 bases and J 1 base; bases outside gene matches: 6. This CDR3 comprises 16 residues. The germline V gene encodes CDR1 SGHRS and CDR2 YFSETQ. The CDR3 nucleotides are TGCGCCAGCAGCTTGGAAGGGACAGACTTTAACTATGGCTACACCTTC. Translating it yields CASSLEGTDFNYGYTF.

The chain combines TRBV6-1 with TRBJ1-5; TRBD1 matches at 8 bases. The CDR3 sequence is 15 residues long. Germline CDR1 and CDR2: MNHNS and SASEGT. The ends lost 5 bases at V and 4 bases at J; junction bases unmatched: 7. The CDR3 protein is CASSLGTGLNQPQHF. CDR3 sequence (DNA): TGTGCCAGCAGTCTGGGGACAGGACTGAATCAGCCCCAGCATTTT.

This chain links TRBV6-1 with TRBJ2-5; the D is unclear. Trimming cost V 6 bases and J 7 bases, with 18 bases left between them. Germline V gene lookup returns CDR1 MNHNS and CDR2 SASEGT. The length of the CDR3 is 14 residues. CDR3: CASSSGRKARTQYF. CDR3 DNA sequence: TGTGCCAGCAGCTCCGGACGGAAGGCTCGGACCCAGTACTTC.

The sample holds a few counts of this clonotype. This rearrangement joins TRBV19 to TRBJ2-3; no clear D gene. The CDR3 has 13 residues. Trimming removed 3 bases at V and 6 bases at J, with 10 bases between. The germline CDR1 and CDR2 sequences are LNHDA and SQIVND (reference sequence). CDR3 in amino acids: CASSMGYLDTQYF. CDR3 coding DNA: TGTGCCAGTAGTATGGGGTATTTGGATACGCAGTATTTT.

This clonotype was seen a single time. The chain is built from TRBV7-6 and TRBJ2-5; possibly TRBD2 for D (7 bases). With 5 bases removed from V and 5 bases from J, the gap between germline ends came to 33 bases. This CDR3 has 20 amino acids. CDR1 SGHVS and CDR2 FNYEAQ come from the germline V gene. The CDR3 DNA sequence: TGTGCCAGCAGCCCTCGGGTTGCGGGGGCTAGCATTAGCCGGGAGGAGACCCAGTACTTC. Translated, it gives CASSPRVAGASISREETQYF. Full variable domain (outside the CDR3, taken from reference TRBV7-6 and TRBJ2-5): GAGVSQSPRYKVTKRGQDVALRCDPISGHVSLYWYRQALGQGPEFLTYFNYEAQQDKSGLPNDRFSAERPEGSISTLTIQRTEQRDSAMYRCASSPRVAGASISREETQYFGPGTRLLVL.

V is TRBV7-3 and J is TRBJ1-1; D call uncertain. Trimming left V 2 bases short and J 0 bases short, with 10 bases between. Per germline, CDR1 SGHTA and CDR2 FQGTGA. CDR3 length equals 15 residues. The DNA of the CDR3 is TGTGCCAGCAGCTTAGACTCGATCCTGAACACTGAAGCTTTCTTT. Protein: CASSLDSILNTEAFF.

This rearrangement joins TRBV6-1 to TRBJ1-3, with D unresolved. CDR1 is MNHNS, CDR2 SASEGT, per germline. The CDR3 covers 12 residues. V dropped 4 bases and J dropped 1 base, with 2 bases sitting between them. CDR3: CASSVSGNTIYF. The CDR3 region has the DNA TGTGCCAGCAGTGTTTCTGGAAACACCATATATTTT.

This clonotype has a single count. This chain links TRBV20-1 with TRBJ1-3; D remains unclear. The germline CDR1 and CDR2 sequences are DFQATT and SNEGSKA (reference sequence). V was cut by 3 bases and J by 5 bases, with 8 bases left in between. CDR3 length: 12 residues. CDR3 region: CSASGLRNTIYF. CDR3 DNA: TGCAGTGCTAGTGGGCTGAGAAACACCATATATTTT.